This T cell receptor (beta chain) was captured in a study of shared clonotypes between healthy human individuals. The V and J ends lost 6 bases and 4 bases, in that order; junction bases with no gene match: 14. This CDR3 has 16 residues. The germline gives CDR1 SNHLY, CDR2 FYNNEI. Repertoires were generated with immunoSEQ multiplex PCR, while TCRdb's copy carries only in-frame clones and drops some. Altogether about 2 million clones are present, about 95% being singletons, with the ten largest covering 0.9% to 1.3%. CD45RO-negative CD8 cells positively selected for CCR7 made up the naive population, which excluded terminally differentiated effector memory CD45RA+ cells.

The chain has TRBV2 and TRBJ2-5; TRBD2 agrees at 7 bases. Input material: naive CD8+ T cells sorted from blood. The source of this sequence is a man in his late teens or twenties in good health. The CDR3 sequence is CASRGLGEGSGETQYF. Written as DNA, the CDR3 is TGTGCCAGCAGGGGCCTTGGGGAGGGATCAGGAGAGACCCAGTACTTC.